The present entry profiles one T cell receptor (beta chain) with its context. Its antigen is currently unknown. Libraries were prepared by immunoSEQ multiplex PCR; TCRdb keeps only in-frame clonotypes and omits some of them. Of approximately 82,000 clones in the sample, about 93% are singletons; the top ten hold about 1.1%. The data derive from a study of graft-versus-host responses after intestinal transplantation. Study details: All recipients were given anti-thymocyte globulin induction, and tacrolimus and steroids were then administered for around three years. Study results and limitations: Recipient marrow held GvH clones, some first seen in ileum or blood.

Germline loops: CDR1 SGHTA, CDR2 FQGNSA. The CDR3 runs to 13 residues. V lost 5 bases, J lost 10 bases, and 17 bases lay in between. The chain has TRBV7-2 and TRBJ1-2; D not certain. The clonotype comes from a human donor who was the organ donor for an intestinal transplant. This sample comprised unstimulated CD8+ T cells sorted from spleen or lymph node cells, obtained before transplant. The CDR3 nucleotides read TGTGCCAGCAGCCCCAGACATTTCGAGACCTACACCTTC. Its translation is CASSPRHFETYTF.